A selection of T cell receptor beta chains follows, all from one sample in a study of CD8 T cells in ankylosing spondylitis. TCRdb recomputed calls from the 5' RACE reads with MiXCR, one row per CDR3 protein. Altogether about 160,000 distinct CDR3 sequences are present, approximately 10% being singletons, with the ten largest covering approximately 15%. Material for sequencing was blood, either unsorted or a sorted T cell fraction (not recorded which). Receptors originate from a female donor with ankylosing spondylitis or in good health (not recorded which). Each CDR3 is given with its conserved first and last residue. A D gene is named only where the DNA matches it firmly. Clone size, where shown, is once, few, many, or a class for clones that have expanded.

d_call	v_call	clone_size	j_call	cdr3_aa	cdr3_nt
NA	TRBV2	NA	TRBJ2-1	CASRVLAHEQFF	TGTGCCAGCAGAGTACTAGCTCATGAGCAGTTCTTC
NA	TRBV18	few	TRBJ2-2	CASSPPPNTGELFF	TGTGCCAGCTCACCACCGCCCAACACCGGGGAGCTGTTTTTT
NA	TRBV7-9	NA	TRBJ1-2	CASSLLSDNYGYTF	TGTGCCAGCAGCTTACTCAGCGATAACTATGGCTACACCTTC
NA	TRBV6-2/TRBV6-3	few	TRBJ2-7	CASGRALEQYF	TGTGCCAGCGGACGGGCTCTCGAGCAGTACTTC
NA	TRBV2	few	TRBJ1-1	CASSERPPVAFF	TGTGCCAGCAGTGAAAGGCCGCCTGTAGCTTTCTTT
TRBD2	TRBV12-3/TRBV12-4	few	TRBJ2-3	CASSQTSGALDTQYF	TGTGCCAGCAGTCAGACTAGCGGTGCGCTCGATACGCAGTATTTT
TRBD1	TRBV7-9	NA	TRBJ2-5	CASSEDRAQETQYF	TGTGCCAGCAGCGAGGACAGGGCGCAAGAGACCCAGTACTTC
NA	TRBV30	few	TRBJ1-2	CAWSENRHGYTF	TGTGCCTGGAGTGAAAATAGACATGGCTACACCTTC
NA	TRBV9	few	TRBJ2-7	CASSTPPYEQYF	TGTGCCAGCAGCACCCCACCCTACGAGCAGTACTTC
NA	TRBV12-3/TRBV12-4	many	TRBJ1-1	CASNPTGNTEAFF	TGTGCCAGCAACCCCACAGGGAACACTGAAGCTTTCTTT
NA	TRBV12-3/TRBV12-4	many	TRBJ1-2	CASIVGGPTNYGYTF	TGTGCCAGCATCGTAGGGGGGCCTACTAACTATGGCTACACCTTC
NA	TRBV27	few	TRBJ2-1	CASSAYFSYNEQFF	TGTGCCAGCAGTGCATACTTCTCCTACAATGAGCAGTTCTTC
TRBD2	TRBV24-1	few	TRBJ2-7	CATAGSGSSYEQYF	TGTGCCACGGCGGGGAGCGGGAGCTCCTACGAGCAGTACTTC
NA	TRBV9	NA	TRBJ2-3	CASSVGGGTTDTQYF	TGTGCCAGCAGCGTAGGGGGCGGGACCACAGATACGCAGTATTTT
NA	TRBV12-3/TRBV12-4	many	TRBJ1-2	CASSFKGGYTF	TGTGCCAGCAGTTTTAAGGGGGGCTACACCTTC
TRBD2	TRBV24-1	few	TRBJ2-3	CATSDLLIAGEEDTQYF	TGTGCCACCAGTGATTTGCTGATAGCGGGGGAGGAAGATACGCAGTATTTT
TRBD1	TRBV6-1	few	TRBJ2-1	CASTRTGETYNEQFF	TGTGCCAGCACCCGGACAGGAGAGACCTACAATGAGCAGTTCTTC
TRBD2	TRBV27	NA	TRBJ2-7	CASSLTAGGPYEQYF	TGTGCCAGCAGTCTGACAGCGGGAGGGCCCTACGAGCAGTACTTC
NA	TRBV7-9	NA	TRBJ2-7	CASSSPRGQYF	TGTGCCAGCAGCTCCCCCAGGGGGCAGTACTTC
NA	TRBV28	many	TRBJ2-1	CASSLDGRKSSYNEQFF	TGTGCCAGCAGTTTAGACGGGCGCAAGAGCTCCTACAATGAGCAGTTCTTC
NA	TRBV4-1	NA	TRBJ2-5	CASSQDDSYQETQYF	TGCGCCAGCAGCCAAGATGATAGCTACCAAGAGACCCAGTACTTC
TRBD1	TRBV12-3/TRBV12-4	few	TRBJ1-1	CASTTGTGVIPEAFF	TGTGCCAGCACCACCGGGACAGGGGTAATCCCTGAAGCTTTCTTT
NA	TRBV27	many	TRBJ2-7	CASSLGGTFSYEQYF	TGTGCCAGCAGTTTAGGCGGGACATTTTCCTACGAGCAGTACTTC
NA	TRBV6-1	NA	TRBJ1-5	CASSEAAIVTGYQPQHF	TGTGCCAGCAGTGAAGCGGCTATTGTGACAGGATATCAGCCCCAGCATTTT
NA	TRBV7-9	many	TRBJ2-2	CALGEDTGELFF	TGTGCCTTGGGGGAGGACACCGGGGAGCTGTTTTTT